The rows below give T cell receptor beta chains drawn from one sample of a study of T cells in Graves' hyperthyroidism and ophthalmopathy. TCRdb itself ran the multiplex PCR reads through MiXCR, one entry per CDR3 protein. The repertoire holds around 700,000 distinct CDR3 sequences, with 30% to 40% as singletons. Material: blood. Receptors were obtained from a woman aged 40 to 49 with Graves' hyperthyroidism. The CDR3 runs from the conserved cysteine through the conserved F or W. The D gene is left open where the match is weak. The size entry is marked missing in some rows and otherwise reads once, few, many or a size class.

abundance: .
d_gene: .
v_gene: TRBV6-1
j_gene: TRBJ2-2
CDR3nt: TGTGCCAGCAGGCCGAGGGGGGATGAGCGAGCCGGGGAGCTGTTTTTT
CDR3aa: CASRPRGDERAGELFF

abundance: many
d_gene: .
v_gene: TRBV12-3/TRBV12-4
j_gene: TRBJ1-1
CDR3nt: TGTGCCAGCAGCCACGCACGTGGCACTGAAGCTTTCTTT
CDR3aa: CASSHARGTEAFF

abundance: many
d_gene: .
v_gene: TRBV10-3
j_gene: TRBJ1-5
CDR3nt: TGTGCCGCATGGACCGGGACACCTAATCAGCCCCAGCATTTT
CDR3aa: CAAWTGTPNQPQHF

abundance: .
d_gene: TRBD1
v_gene: TRBV7-2
j_gene: TRBJ1-5
CDR3nt: TGTGCCAGCACCGGGACAGGGGAATGGGGTCAGCCCCAGCATTTT
CDR3aa: CASTGTGEWGQPQHF

abundance: .
d_gene: .
v_gene: TRBV10-3
j_gene: TRBJ1-2
CDR3nt: TGTGCCATCAGTGAGTCAAGGGAAGGGCTGGACACCTTC
CDR3aa: CAISESREGLDTF

abundance: many
d_gene: .
v_gene: TRBV7-2
j_gene: TRBJ1-3
CDR3nt: TGTGCCAGCAGCTCCTACGGGGAAACTGGAAACACCATATATTTT
CDR3aa: CASSSYGETGNTIYF

abundance: few
d_gene: .
v_gene: TRBV30
j_gene: TRBJ2-7
CDR3nt: TGTGCCTGGACGGAAGGAGCAAGCTACGAGCAGTACTTC
CDR3aa: CAWTEGASYEQYF

abundance: few
d_gene: .
v_gene: TRBV7-9
j_gene: TRBJ2-2
CDR3nt: TGTGCCAGCAGCTTAGGGACTATTAACACCGGGGAGCTGTTTTTT
CDR3aa: CASSLGTINTGELFF

abundance: many
d_gene: .
v_gene: TRBV12-3/TRBV12-4
j_gene: TRBJ1-5
CDR3nt: TGTGCCAGCAGGGGTGGGGCAAATCAGCCCCAGCATTTT
CDR3aa: CASRGGANQPQHF

abundance: .
d_gene: .
v_gene: TRBV6-2/TRBV6-3
j_gene: TRBJ1-6
CDR3nt: TGTGCCAGCTTCCAGACAGGACCAATCGGCGCCCTGGACTTT
CDR3aa: CASFQTGPIGALDF

abundance: many
d_gene: TRBD1
v_gene: TRBV12-3/TRBV12-4
j_gene: TRBJ2-7
CDR3nt: TGTGCCAGCAGTTCAAGCGACGACAGGGGAGAAGCCTACGAGCAGTACTTC
CDR3aa: CASSSSDDRGEAYEQYF

abundance: many
d_gene: .
v_gene: TRBV4-3
j_gene: TRBJ2-7
CDR3nt: TGCGCCAGCAGCCAAGAGCGGTCTGCCCGTGTTGAGCAGTACTTC
CDR3aa: CASSQERSARVEQYF

abundance: many
d_gene: .
v_gene: TRBV7-2
j_gene: TRBJ2-5
CDR3nt: TGTGCCAGCAGCTTAGATCAGGTCGCGGTTTTGGAGACCCAGTACTTC
CDR3aa: CASSLDQVAVLETQYF

abundance: .
d_gene: .
v_gene: TRBV6-6
j_gene: TRBJ1-2
CDR3nt: TGTGCCAGCAGTCACCTGGGATCCGGCTACACCTTC
CDR3aa: CASSHLGSGYTF

abundance: few
d_gene: .
v_gene: TRBV7-3
j_gene: TRBJ2-2
CDR3nt: TGTGCCAGCAGCCCCGTAAGGGGGAACACCGGGGAGCTGTTTTTT
CDR3aa: CASSPVRGNTGELFF

abundance: .
d_gene: .
v_gene: TRBV20-1
j_gene: TRBJ1-1
CDR3nt: TGCAGTGCAAGGGCGGGGGGCGGGGGAACTGAAGCTTTCTTT
CDR3aa: CSARAGGGGTEAFF

abundance: .
d_gene: .
v_gene: TRBV5-8
j_gene: TRBJ2-5
CDR3nt: TGTGCCAGCAGCTCTGAGGGGACCATCTTCCCCCAAGAGACCCAGTACTTC
CDR3aa: CASSSEGTIFPQETQYF

abundance: many
d_gene: TRBD1
v_gene: TRBV20-1
j_gene: TRBJ1-2
CDR3nt: TGCAGTGCTAGAGACCCCCGGGACAGACGATATGGCTACACCTTC
CDR3aa: CSARDPRDRRYGYTF

abundance: .
d_gene: TRBD1
v_gene: TRBV6-5
j_gene: TRBJ1-2
CDR3nt: TGTGCCAGCAGCTGGACAGGGTATTATGGCTACACCTTC
CDR3aa: CASSWTGYYGYTF

abundance: many
d_gene: .
v_gene: TRBV6-5
j_gene: TRBJ2-2
CDR3nt: TGTGCCAGCAGCTACTCCCCCGGGGAGCTGTTTTTT
CDR3aa: CASSYSPGELFF

abundance: .
d_gene: TRBD2
v_gene: TRBV28
j_gene: TRBJ2-5
CDR3nt: TGTGCCAGCAGTTATATTAGCGGGAGTCGAGAGACCCAGTACTTC
CDR3aa: CASSYISGSRETQYF

abundance: .
d_gene: .
v_gene: TRBV4-2
j_gene: TRBJ1-3
CDR3nt: TGTGCCAGCAGCCAAGTCGCCCGGGGATCCGGAAACACCATATATTTT
CDR3aa: CASSQVARGSGNTIYF

abundance: .
d_gene: TRBD2
v_gene: TRBV11-2
j_gene: TRBJ2-5
CDR3nt: TGTGCCAGCAGCTTAGGACTAGCGTACCAAGAGACCCAGTACTTC
CDR3aa: CASSLGLAYQETQYF

abundance: many
d_gene: .
v_gene: TRBV29-1
j_gene: TRBJ1-2
CDR3nt: TGCAGCGTTGAAAGTAGGGGGGTAGGGAGCTACACCTTC
CDR3aa: CSVESRGVGSYTF

abundance: few
d_gene: TRBD1
v_gene: TRBV12-3/TRBV12-4
j_gene: TRBJ2-7
CDR3nt: TGTGCCAGCAGTCCCCGGACAGGGGGCCCCGTGGCCTACGAGCAGTACTTC
CDR3aa: CASSPRTGGPVAYEQYF